This T cell receptor (beta chain) appears in the sequencing data of a study of early T cells in non-severe SARS-CoV-2 infection. Overall study context: Sequencing input comprised bulk RNA from unsorted whole blood; chain pairing was not available. General study findings and limits: VDJdb matching skewed toward anti-spike CD8 responses, missing private and CD4 specificities.

Germline CDR1 SGHTA, CDR2 FQGNSA. This CDR3 is 13 amino acids long. TCRdb re-derived calls from the 5' RACE reads in MiXCR, one entry per CDR3 protein. The sample contains 120,000 or so distinct CDR3 sequences, roughly an eighth of which appear only once. The table lists this clonotype with a few counts. Its antigen remains unknown. One junction end does not reproduce the germline sequence, and a read error may be involved. This TCR derives from an adult who was a healthcare worker with PCR-confirmed SARS-CoV-2 infection or an uninfected control (not recorded which). The material sequenced was whole blood, taken at baseline. The gene calls are TRBV7-2 and TRBJ2-1; a weak D match, TRBD2 (5 bases). DNA of the CDR3: TGTGCCAGCAGCTTAGAGTTGCGGTATTCGGAGGTCTTC. Translating gives CASSLELRYSEVF.